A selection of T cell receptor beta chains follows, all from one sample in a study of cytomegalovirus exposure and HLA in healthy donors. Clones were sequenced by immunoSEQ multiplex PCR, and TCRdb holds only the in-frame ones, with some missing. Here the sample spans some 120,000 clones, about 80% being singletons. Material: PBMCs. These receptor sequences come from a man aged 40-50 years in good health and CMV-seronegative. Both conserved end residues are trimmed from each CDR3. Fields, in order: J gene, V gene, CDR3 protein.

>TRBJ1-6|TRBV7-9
ASSLEGDNSPLH
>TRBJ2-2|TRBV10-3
ASRAGTNTGELF
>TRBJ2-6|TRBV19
ASNDRISSGANVLT
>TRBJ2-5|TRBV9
ASSVGGREETQY
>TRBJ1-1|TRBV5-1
ASSLETGADTEAF
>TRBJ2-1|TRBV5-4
ASSLNSLSYNEQF
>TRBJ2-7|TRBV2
ASSDGQGSSYEQY
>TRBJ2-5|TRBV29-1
SGGSSGETQY
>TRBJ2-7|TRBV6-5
ASSSSGQGDPYEQY
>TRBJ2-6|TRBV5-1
ASSLVGYSGANVLT
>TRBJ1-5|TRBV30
AWSVGRSNQPQH
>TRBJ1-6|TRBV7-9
ASSPPSKTGDSPLH
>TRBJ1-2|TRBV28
ASSLGRPSYGYT
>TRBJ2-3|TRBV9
ASSVEGGGLGSADTQY
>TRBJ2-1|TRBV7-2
ASTLGRGGNNEQF
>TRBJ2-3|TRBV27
ASSLIAGGGTDTQY
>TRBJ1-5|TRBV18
ASSLTGNLQPQH
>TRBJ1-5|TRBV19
ASSITGAVGQPQH
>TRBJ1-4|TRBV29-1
SVEERDKPHKSSRDSNEKLF
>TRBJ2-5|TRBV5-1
ASSPLAGSVETQY
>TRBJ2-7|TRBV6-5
ASSYSSSGETYEQY
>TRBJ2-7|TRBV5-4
ASGQGLGSYEQY
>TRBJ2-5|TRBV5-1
ASSSQGAEETQY
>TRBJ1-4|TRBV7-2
ASSPDGVNEKLF
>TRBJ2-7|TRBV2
ASSDRVGAASGGKQY
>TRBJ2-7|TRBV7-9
ASSGGQGTFYEQY
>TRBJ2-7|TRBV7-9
ASSLVPGLPGEQY
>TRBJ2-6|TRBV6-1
ASSELTTSGANVLT
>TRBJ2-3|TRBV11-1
ASSALADRTDTQY
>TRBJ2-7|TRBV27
ASSLLSTGGEQY
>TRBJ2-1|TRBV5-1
ASSPGQLYNEQF
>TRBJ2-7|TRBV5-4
ASSFPDSYEQY
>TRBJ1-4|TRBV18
ASSPGHTTNEKLF
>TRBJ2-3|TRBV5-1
ASSPGLAGGPIRDTQY
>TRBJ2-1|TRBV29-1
SVGGTSGPYNEQF
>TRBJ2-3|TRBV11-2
ASSPDYTDTQY
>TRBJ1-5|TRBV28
ASSSDSYQPQH
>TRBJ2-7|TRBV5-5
ASSLYIGAYEQY
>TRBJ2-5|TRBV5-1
ASSPPLAGGHQQETQY
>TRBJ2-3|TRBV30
ACHSLLADTQY
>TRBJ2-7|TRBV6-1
ASRVQGQGYEQY
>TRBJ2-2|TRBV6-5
ASSWTGQTGELF